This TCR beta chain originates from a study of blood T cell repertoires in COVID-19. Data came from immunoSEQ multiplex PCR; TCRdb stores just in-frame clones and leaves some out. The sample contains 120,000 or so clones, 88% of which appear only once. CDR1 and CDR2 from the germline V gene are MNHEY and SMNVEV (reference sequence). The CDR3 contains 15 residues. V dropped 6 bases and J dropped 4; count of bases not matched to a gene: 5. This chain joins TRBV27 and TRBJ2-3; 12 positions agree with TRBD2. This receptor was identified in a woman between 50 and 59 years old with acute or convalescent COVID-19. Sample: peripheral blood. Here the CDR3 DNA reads TGTGCCAGCAGCCGACTAGCGGGAGAGCCAGATACGCAGTATTTT. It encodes CASSRLAGEPDTQYF.